One and the same sample provided the 12 T cell receptor beta chains below, sequenced in a study of early stage breast cancer tumors. Assay used: immunoSEQ multiplex PCR; TCRdb lists only in-frame clones, some missing. This repertoire shows around 31,000 clones, roughly 81% found once; its top ten account for about 4.3%. Material for sequencing was blood. The receptors here all came from a middle-aged person with breast cancer.

The chain recombines TRBV4-3 with TRBJ1-1; D uncertain. This CDR3 contains 13 residues. Germline V gene lookup returns CDR1 LGHNA and CDR2 YSLEER. V was trimmed by 1 base and J by 7 bases, leaving 10 bases between them. The CDR3 region has the DNA TGCGCCAGCAGCCAAGTGACTGGGAATGAAGCTTTCTTT. It specifies CASSQVTGNEAFF.

The V call is TRBV11-2, the J call TRBJ2-3; D gene unclear. V was cut by 5 bases and J by 4 bases, with 10 bases left in between. Germline V lookup: CDR1 SGHAT, CDR2 FQNNGV. The CDR3 loop spans 13 amino acids. The CDR3 nucleotides read TGTGCCAGCAGCCAAATGAGCTCAGATACGCAGTATTTT. Translation: CASSQMSSDTQYF. Full variable domain (outside the CDR3, taken from reference TRBV11-2 and TRBJ2-3): EAGVAQSPRYKIIEKRQSVAFWCNPISGHATLYWYQQILGQGPKLLIQFQNNGVVDDSQLPKDRFSAERLKGVDSTLKIQPAKLEDSAVYLCASSQMSSDTQYFGPGTRLTVL.

The chain has TRBV5-8 and TRBJ1-5; tentative D call: TRBD1 (5 bases). Germline-derived CDR1 and CDR2 are SGHTS and YDEGEE. With 0 bases removed from V and 7 bases from J, the gap between germline ends came to 14 bases. CDR3 length: 15 amino acids. The CDR3 DNA follows: TGTGCCAGCAGCTTGGCCCCCACGGCAGGGCAGCCCCAGCATTTT. Its translation is CASSLAPTAGQPQHF.

By share of the sample, this clone is medium-sized. CDR3 protein: CASSDLFGGTDTQYF. DNA of the CDR3: TGTGCCAGCAGTGATCTATTCGGAGGCACAGATACGCAGTATTTT. The gene calls are TRBV2 and TRBJ2-3; no clear D gene. Trimming shortened V by 3 bases and J by 1 base, and 11 bases separated the two germline ends. CDR3 size: 15 residues. Germline V gene lookup returns CDR1 SNHLY and CDR2 FYNNEI.

V and J are TRBV9 and TRBJ1-3; D is ambiguous. V lost 2 bases and J lost 0, with 6 bases in between. The CDR3 sequence is 14 residues long. Germline assignment: CDR1 SGDLS and CDR2 YYNGEE. CDR3 coding DNA: TGTGCCAGCAGCGTGGGTGTCTCTGGAAACACCATATATTTT. It is translated as CASSVGVSGNTIYF.

This chain joins TRBV19 and TRBJ2-1; 11 nucleotides line up with TRBD2. J lost 0 bases, V lost 3 bases, and 4 bases had no gene match. There are 17 residues in the CDR3. Germline V gives CDR1 LNHDA, CDR2 SQIVND (reference sequence). The CDR3, as DNA: TGTGCCAGTAGTATCCCAACTAGCGGGAGCTCCTACAATGAGCAGTTCTTC. It codes for CASSIPTSGSSYNEQFF.

The CDR3 DNA sequence: TGTGCCAGCTCACAAGGACAGGAGGTCTCCTTTGGCTACACCTTC. This gives the protein CASSQGQEVSFGYTF. The genes are TRBV18 and TRBJ1-2; 7 bases map to TRBD1. CDR1 is KGHSH, CDR2 LQKENI, per germline. The CDR3 totals 15 residues. Germline trimming cut 4 bases from V and 7 bases from J; bases unmatched to any gene: 12.

The chain uses TRBV10-2 and TRBJ1-1; tentative D call: TRBD1 (5 bases). Trimming removed 3 bases at V and 5 bases at J, with 16 bases between. Per the germline V gene, CDR1 is WSHSY and CDR2 is SAAADI. The CDR3 consists of 15 residues. CDR3 bases: TGCGCCAGCAGTGATTGGAGGGGATTTAGGACTGAAGCTTTCTTT. Amino acid sequence: CASSDWRGFRTEAFF.

This chain joins TRBV29-1 and TRBJ2-7; D is perhaps TRBD1 or TRBD2 (5 bases each). CDR3 size: 13 residues. Trimming shortened V by 4 bases and J by 3 bases, and 13 bases separated the two germline ends. CDR1 is SQVTM and CDR2 is ANQGSEA in the germline V gene. Here the CDR3 reads CSVVGRSHYEQYF. The CDR3 DNA reads as TGCAGCGTTGTGGGACGGTCCCACTACGAGCAGTACTTC.

The gene calls are TRBV29-1 and TRBJ2-3; 9 bases fit TRBD1. This CDR3 has 16 residues. After removal of 5 bases from V and 3 bases from J, the junction contained 12 bases not matched to a gene. Germline values: CDR1 SQVTM, CDR2 ANQGSEA. The CDR3 DNA reads TGCAGCGTTAGACCTTCAACAGGGGGCAATACAGATACGCAGTATTTT. Translating gives CSVRPSTGGNTDTQYF.

This chain connects TRBV2 to TRBJ1-1; possibly TRBD1 for D (5 bases). Trimming stripped 7 bases from V and 1 base from J, with 13 bases between. The CDR3 loop spans 14 amino acids. CDR1 and CDR2 from the germline V gene are SNHLY and FYNNEI. The CDR3 sequence is CASTPRTQNTEAFF. CDR3 nucleotide sequence: TGTGCCAGCACCCCCAGGACACAGAACACTGAAGCTTTCTTT. Complete variable domain (other parts from reference TRBV2 and TRBJ1-1): EPEVTQTPSHQVTQMGQEVILRCVPISNHLYFYWYRQILGQKVEFLVSFYNNEISEKSEIFDDQFSVERPDGSNFTLKIRSTKLEDSAMYFCASTPRTQNTEAFFGQGTRLTVV.

V is TRBV7-2 and J is TRBJ2-1; no clear D gene. CDR1 and CDR2 (germline): SGHTA, FQGNSA. This CDR3 contains 12 residues. V gave up 5 bases and J gave up 8 bases, with 10 bases separating them. The CDR3 sequence is CASSPYLDEQFF. DNA of the CDR3: TGTGCCAGCAGCCCCTACCTGGATGAGCAGTTCTTC.